This TCR beta chain was recovered during a study of T-cell memory formation after mild COVID-19. The overall study: Largely, the TCR clusters proved donor specific.

The CDR3 is 13 amino acids. With 3 bases removed from V and 6 bases from J, the gap between germline ends came to 14 bases. Looked up from germline, CDR1 is GTSNPN and CDR2 is SVGIG (reference sequence). 5'RACE primed at constant segments yielded TCR alpha and TCR beta cDNA libraries bearing sample barcodes and UMIs. Each CDR3 protein is one row after TCRdb ran MiXCR on the 5' RACE reads. The table includes over 350,000 distinct CDR3 sequences, 20% to 25% detected once. Of note for this clonotype: The antigen remains undetermined.

Study-level points and caveats: Clones shrinking from day 15 to 85 showed even CD4/CD8 mixes; later expanders tilted CD4+. Whether second-wave clones peaking at day 37 were SARS-CoV-2 specific went unconfirmed.

The chain combines TRBV30 with TRBJ1-1; D not certain. The specimen was PBMCs or a T cell subset sorted from them (not recorded which). This TCR came from an adult woman who had mild COVID-19 (a few samples of this study predate the infection). Cell type and time point are not known. CDR3 protein: CAWSRTSRPEAFF. The CDR3 DNA reads as TGTGCCTGGAGCAGAACTTCCCGTCCTGAAGCTTTCTTT.